This is a list of T cell receptor beta chains from one sample in a study of shared clonotypes between healthy human individuals. The table came from immunoSEQ multiplex PCR; TCRdb's copy has only in-frame clones and leaves some out. In the table there are 2.3 million or so clones, approximately 95% of which are singletons. Sequenced: naive CD4+ T cells from PBMCs. Source of these receptors: a man aged 18 to 29 in good health. Some clones in this sample may be carry-over from other donors' samples. Each CDR3 is given with its conserved first and last residue. Each record gives: clone size, J gene, D gene, V gene, CDR3 DNA, CDR3 protein. D genes are given only for firm matches. Size is stated for part of the rows, as once, few or many counts, or as a class when the clone is expanded.

clone_size: -
j_call: TRBJ1-2
d_call: -
v_call: TRBV19
cdr3_nt: TGTGCCAGTAGAGATTGGAGCGGCTACACCTTC
cdr3_aa: CASRDWSGYTF

clone_size: once
j_call: TRBJ2-1
d_call: TRBD2
v_call: TRBV5-1
cdr3_nt: TGCGCCAGCAGCGGCGGGGGGAGCGGGAGAGGGTCCTACAATGAGCAGTTCTTC
cdr3_aa: CASSGGGSGRGSYNEQFF

clone_size: -
j_call: TRBJ2-1
d_call: TRBD2
v_call: TRBV9
cdr3_nt: TGTGCCAGCAGCGTAGTTCCTAGCGGGAGTCAGCCCAATGAGCAGTTCTTC
cdr3_aa: CASSVVPSGSQPNEQFF

clone_size: -
j_call: TRBJ1-5
d_call: -
v_call: TRBV6-6
cdr3_nt: TGTGCCAGCAGTTACCCGCCCCAGGTCAATCAGCCCCAGCATTTT
cdr3_aa: CASSYPPQVNQPQHF

clone_size: -
j_call: TRBJ2-3
d_call: TRBD2
v_call: TRBV28
cdr3_nt: TGTGCCAGCACCACGGCGGGGGGAAATACGCAGTATTTT
cdr3_aa: CASTTAGGNTQYF

clone_size: once
j_call: TRBJ2-3
d_call: TRBD2
v_call: TRBV11-2
cdr3_nt: TGTGCCAGCAGCTTAGCCCTAGCGGGCACAGATACGCAGTATTTT
cdr3_aa: CASSLALAGTDTQYF

clone_size: -
j_call: TRBJ1-2
d_call: -
v_call: TRBV7-2
cdr3_nt: TGTGCCAGCAGCGGAGGGGGGGCGCTAGGGTACGGCTACACCTTC
cdr3_aa: CASSGGGALGYGYTF

clone_size: -
j_call: TRBJ2-7
d_call: TRBD1
v_call: TRBV18
cdr3_nt: TGTGCCAGCTCACCAGACAGGGGCTCCTACGAGCAGTACTTC
cdr3_aa: CASSPDRGSYEQYF

clone_size: -
j_call: TRBJ1-5
d_call: TRBD1
v_call: TRBV4-3
cdr3_nt: TGCGCCAGCAGCCACGCCTGGGACAGGGATCAGCCCCAGCATTTT
cdr3_aa: CASSHAWDRDQPQHF

clone_size: -
j_call: TRBJ2-1
d_call: -
v_call: TRBV2
cdr3_nt: TGTGCCAGCAGTGATGAGAGGACTACTCTCGGCAATGAGCAGTTCTTC
cdr3_aa: CASSDERTTLGNEQFF

clone_size: -
j_call: TRBJ2-2
d_call: TRBD2
v_call: TRBV7-2
cdr3_nt: TGTGCCAGCACTCAACCGGGGGGCACCGGGGAGCTGTTTTTT
cdr3_aa: CASTQPGGTGELFF

clone_size: -
j_call: TRBJ2-1
d_call: -
v_call: TRBV5-1
cdr3_nt: TGCGCCAGCAGCCCAGTACCGGGACAAGGAGTCGTCTTC
cdr3_aa: CASSPVPGQGVVF

clone_size: -
j_call: TRBJ1-2
d_call: TRBD1
v_call: TRBV28
cdr3_nt: TGTGCCAGCAGGACAGGGTTCGACTATGGCTACACCTTC
cdr3_aa: CASRTGFDYGYTF

clone_size: -
j_call: TRBJ1-5
d_call: -
v_call: TRBV15
cdr3_nt: TGTGCCACCAGTCCGGATCAAGTTCAGCCCCAGCATTTT
cdr3_aa: CATSPDQVQPQHF

clone_size: -
j_call: TRBJ1-3
d_call: -
v_call: TRBV5-4
cdr3_nt: TGTGCCAGCAGTCCCGGACCGATCTCTGGAAACACCATATATTTT
cdr3_aa: CASSPGPISGNTIYF

clone_size: -
j_call: TRBJ2-7
d_call: -
v_call: TRBV7-8
cdr3_nt: TGTGCCAGCAGCTTCACTACCAAATCCTACGAGCAGTACTTC
cdr3_aa: CASSFTTKSYEQYF

clone_size: -
j_call: TRBJ1-1
d_call: -
v_call: TRBV28
cdr3_nt: TGTGCCAGCAGTTTAGTGACCTTCGGCACTGAAGCTTTCTTT
cdr3_aa: CASSLVTFGTEAFF

clone_size: -
j_call: TRBJ2-3
d_call: TRBD1
v_call: TRBV7-3
cdr3_nt: TGTGCCAGCAGCGAGGGGACAGCTAGCACAGATACGCAGTATTTT
cdr3_aa: CASSEGTASTDTQYF

clone_size: -
j_call: TRBJ2-3
d_call: TRBD2
v_call: TRBV7-3
cdr3_nt: TGTGCCAGCAGCTTGGGGACTAGCCAGACTGGGAGCTCAGATACGCAGTATTTT
cdr3_aa: CASSLGTSQTGSSDTQYF

clone_size: -
j_call: TRBJ2-3
d_call: TRBD2
v_call: TRBV7-9
cdr3_nt: TGTGCCAGCAGCTTTGGTATTCTAGCGGGAGGTCAAACAGATACGCAGTATTTT
cdr3_aa: CASSFGILAGGQTDTQYF

clone_size: -
j_call: TRBJ1-3
d_call: -
v_call: TRBV5-4
cdr3_nt: TGTGCCAGCAGCTTGGGGCGCAACTCTGGAAACACCATATATTTT
cdr3_aa: CASSLGRNSGNTIYF

clone_size: -
j_call: TRBJ1-1
d_call: -
v_call: TRBV6-1
cdr3_nt: TGTGCCAGCACTGTACCGGGGGCGGGAACTGAAGCTTTCTTT
cdr3_aa: CASTVPGAGTEAFF

clone_size: -
j_call: TRBJ2-7
d_call: TRBD1
v_call: TRBV30
cdr3_nt: TGTGCCTGGAGTGTAGGATGGACAGGCCTCTACGAGCAGTACTTC
cdr3_aa: CAWSVGWTGLYEQYF

clone_size: -
j_call: TRBJ1-5
d_call: -
v_call: TRBV4-3
cdr3_nt: TGCGCCAGCAGCCAAGTCTTTAGGGGGGGCAGCCAGCCCCAGCATTTT
cdr3_aa: CASSQVFRGGSQPQHF

clone_size: -
j_call: TRBJ2-2
d_call: -
v_call: TRBV6-6
cdr3_nt: TGTGCCAGCACCTTCGAGGCGGTGAACACCGGGGAGCTGTTTTTT
cdr3_aa: CASTFEAVNTGELFF

clone_size: -
j_call: TRBJ2-7
d_call: -
v_call: TRBV5-3
cdr3_nt: TGTGCCAGAAGCTTAAGCAGGGGGGCGGGTGAGCAGTACTTC
cdr3_aa: CARSLSRGAGEQYF

clone_size: -
j_call: TRBJ2-1
d_call: TRBD2
v_call: TRBV5-6
cdr3_nt: TGTGCCAGCAGCCAGAACACCGGGACTAGCGGGAGATCTTATGAGCAGTTCTTC
cdr3_aa: CASSQNTGTSGRSYEQFF

clone_size: -
j_call: TRBJ2-3
d_call: TRBD2
v_call: TRBV18
cdr3_nt: TGTGCCACGGGGGGAGATACGCAGTATTTT
cdr3_aa: CATGGDTQYF

clone_size: -
j_call: TRBJ2-7
d_call: -
v_call: TRBV5-6
cdr3_nt: TGTGCCAGCAGCTGGGGGCCGGAGCAGTACTTC
cdr3_aa: CASSWGPEQYF

clone_size: -
j_call: TRBJ2-3
d_call: -
v_call: TRBV11-2
cdr3_nt: TGTGCCAGCAGTCGGGGGACAGATACGCAGTATTTT
cdr3_aa: CASSRGTDTQYF

clone_size: -
j_call: TRBJ2-7
d_call: TRBD2
v_call: TRBV30
cdr3_nt: TGTGCCTGGAGTGACGGGGGGACCTACGAGCAGTACTTC
cdr3_aa: CAWSDGGTYEQYF

clone_size: -
j_call: TRBJ2-7
d_call: -
v_call: TRBV7-2
cdr3_nt: TGTGCCAGCGCTAGGGGGGGACAAGAATCCTACGAGCAGTACTTC
cdr3_aa: CASARGGQESYEQYF

clone_size: -
j_call: TRBJ1-5
d_call: TRBD1
v_call: TRBV27
cdr3_nt: TGTGCCAGCAGTCCGGACAGGGGCCCACCCCTTAATCAGCCCCAGCATTTT
cdr3_aa: CASSPDRGPPLNQPQHF

clone_size: -
j_call: TRBJ2-1
d_call: -
v_call: TRBV6-1
cdr3_nt: TGTGCCAGCAGTGGAGAATTTATCGGGAATGAGCAGTTCTTC
cdr3_aa: CASSGEFIGNEQFF

clone_size: once
j_call: TRBJ2-7
d_call: -
v_call: TRBV6-5
cdr3_nt: TGTGCCAGCAGTTACTCGACGGGGAGGAAGTTCTACGAGCAGTACTTC
cdr3_aa: CASSYSTGRKFYEQYF

clone_size: -
j_call: TRBJ1-5
d_call: -
v_call: TRBV6-5
cdr3_nt: TGTGCCAGCAGTTATCTCACAGGGACTCAGCCCCAGCATTTT
cdr3_aa: CASSYLTGTQPQHF

clone_size: -
j_call: TRBJ2-7
d_call: TRBD2
v_call: TRBV18
cdr3_nt: TGTGCCAGCTCACCACTAAAAGAAAATACTAGCGGGAGTTCCAGGAGAGAGCAGTACTTC
cdr3_aa: CASSPLKENTSGSSRREQYF

clone_size: -
j_call: TRBJ2-2
d_call: TRBD1
v_call: TRBV19
cdr3_nt: TGTGCCAGTAGATGGACAGGGGGTAGCGGGGAGCTGTTTTTT
cdr3_aa: CASRWTGGSGELFF

clone_size: few
j_call: TRBJ2-7
d_call: TRBD1
v_call: TRBV5-1
cdr3_nt: TGCGCCAGCAGCCCGCCGACAGGGGGTCCGGACGAGCAGTACTTC
cdr3_aa: CASSPPTGGPDEQYF

clone_size: -
j_call: TRBJ2-2
d_call: -
v_call: TRBV9
cdr3_nt: TGTGCCAGCAGCGTAAGTGGTGGAGCGGGTCTTAACACCGGGGAGCTGTTTTTT
cdr3_aa: CASSVSGGAGLNTGELFF

clone_size: -
j_call: TRBJ2-3
d_call: -
v_call: TRBV7-2
cdr3_nt: TGTGCCAGCAGCTTAGGCCCCAGCACAGATACGCAGTATTTT
cdr3_aa: CASSLGPSTDTQYF

clone_size: -
j_call: TRBJ2-3
d_call: -
v_call: TRBV7-8
cdr3_nt: TGTGCCAGCAGCCGACGGCGAGACACAGATACGCAGTATTTT
cdr3_aa: CASSRRRDTDTQYF

clone_size: -
j_call: TRBJ1-3
d_call: -
v_call: TRBV19
cdr3_nt: TGTGCCAGTAGCCCGATCGTCCCCAGGGAAAACACCATATATTTT
cdr3_aa: CASSPIVPRENTIYF

clone_size: -
j_call: TRBJ1-2
d_call: TRBD1
v_call: TRBV28
cdr3_nt: TGTGCCAGCAGTCCGACAGGGAGTCGTGGCTACACCTTC
cdr3_aa: CASSPTGSRGYTF

clone_size: -
j_call: TRBJ1-2
d_call: -
v_call: TRBV28
cdr3_nt: TGTGCCAGCAGTTTTGCAGCCCCGTCCTGGACTAACTATGGCTACACCTTC
cdr3_aa: CASSFAAPSWTNYGYTF

clone_size: -
j_call: TRBJ2-1
d_call: TRBD2
v_call: TRBV27
cdr3_nt: TGTGCCAGCAGTACCCGACTAGCGGGAGGGGGGAATGAGCAGTTCTTC
cdr3_aa: CASSTRLAGGGNEQFF

clone_size: -
j_call: TRBJ2-3
d_call: TRBD2
v_call: TRBV7-9
cdr3_nt: TGTGCCAGCGAAAGGCGGGGGACTAGCACAGATACGCAGTATTTT
cdr3_aa: CASERRGTSTDTQYF

clone_size: -
j_call: TRBJ2-5
d_call: -
v_call: TRBV28
cdr3_nt: TGTGCCAGCAGTTTTCGTTTAGTCCTGTATTCCCAGGGGCCCCAAGAGACCCAGTACTTC
cdr3_aa: CASSFRLVLYSQGPQETQYF

clone_size: -
j_call: TRBJ2-5
d_call: -
v_call: TRBV30
cdr3_nt: TGTGCCTGGAGGGATGAGGGGACCCAGTACTTC
cdr3_aa: CAWRDEGTQYF

clone_size: -
j_call: TRBJ1-2
d_call: -
v_call: TRBV11-2
cdr3_nt: TGTGCCAGCAGCCAGAATGGGCCCTATGGCTACACCTTC
cdr3_aa: CASSQNGPYGYTF

clone_size: -
j_call: TRBJ2-7
d_call: -
v_call: TRBV2
cdr3_nt: TGTGCCAGCAGTGAGGAAGGTTACGAGCAGTACTTC
cdr3_aa: CASSEEGYEQYF

clone_size: -
j_call: TRBJ2-1
d_call: -
v_call: TRBV7-8
cdr3_nt: TGTGCCAGCAGCTTTCGGCTCCCGGAAAATGAGCAGTTCTTC
cdr3_aa: CASSFRLPENEQFF

clone_size: -
j_call: TRBJ1-1
d_call: TRBD1
v_call: TRBV30
cdr3_nt: TGTGCCTGGAGTGTAGGAACAGGGGACACTGAAGATTTCTTT
cdr3_aa: CAWSVGTGDTEDFF

clone_size: -
j_call: TRBJ2-2
d_call: -
v_call: TRBV27
cdr3_nt: TGTGCCAGCAGTTTATTTCTGGGTTCAGCGAACACCGGGGAGCTGTTTTTT
cdr3_aa: CASSLFLGSANTGELFF

clone_size: -
j_call: TRBJ1-1
d_call: -
v_call: TRBV6-6
cdr3_nt: TGTGCCAGCAAGGAGGGCACTGAAGCTTTCTTT
cdr3_aa: CASKEGTEAFF